This passage covers 12 T cell receptor beta chains from one sample sequenced in a study of shared T cell receptors in the human thymus (TCRdb year 2021). Library preparation used the immunoSEQ multiplex PCR assay. In TCRdb, the immuneACCESS table is reduced to in-frame sequences with V and J assigned. These tables do not hold every clone; where another copy was compared, an unresolved V gene accounts for under half, and the others remain unexplained. This sample has about 710,000 clones in its table, and around 87% of those were observed once. The ten largest clones add up to over 0.008% of the sample. These data were also filed under a second study, of human thymus T cells.

Sequences were obtained from thymocytes. These TCRs come from a boy under two years old with a congenital heart defect. Donor details come from another sample of the same person, matched by shared clones.

The V call is TRBV5-4, the J call TRBJ2-2, with 8 bases aligning to TRBD2. In germline, CDR1 is SGHNT, CDR2 YYREEE (reference sequence). The CDR3 has 17 amino acids. The V segment lost 4 bases and the J segment 0 bases; nucleotides outside the gene matches: 8. The CDR3 region has the DNA TGTGCCAGCAGCCTCGGGCAGGGACTAGCGAACACCGGGGAGCTGTTTTTT. Its protein product is CASSLGQGLANTGELFF.

The chain has TRBV28 and TRBJ2-7; 10 bases fit TRBD2. From germline, CDR1 is MDHEN and CDR2 SYDVKM. V shed 7 bases, J shed 6 bases, and the junction held 33 bases outside the gene matches. The CDR3 covers 22 residues. The CDR3 DNA sequence: TGTGCCAGCAAACTACGGACAGGGAGAGCGGGAGGGCCTGAATCTCGGGGGTTCGAGCAGTACTTC. Protein product: CASKLRTGRAGGPESRGFEQYF.

The V and J genes are TRBV10-3 and TRBJ1-3; D is ambiguous. This CDR3 comprises 15 residues. V was trimmed by 4 bases and J by 0 bases, leaving 10 bases between them. Germline V gene sequence: CDR1 ENHRY, CDR2 SYGVKD. The CDR3 DNA reads TGTGCCATCAGTGGCATGGAGAGCTCTGGAAACACCATATATTTT. Translation gives CAISGMESSGNTIYF.

The chain combines TRBV4-3 with TRBJ2-7; D is possibly TRBD1 (5 bases). CDR1 is LGHNA and CDR2 is YSLEER in the germline V gene. The V and J ends lost 0 bases and 0 bases respectively, with 18 bases between them. The CDR3 is 18 residues long. This CDR3 is CASSQDAFSTGSSYEQYF. The DNA for the CDR3 is TGCGCCAGCAGCCAAGATGCTTTTTCTACAGGTTCCTCCTACGAGCAGTACTTC.

The rearrangement joins TRBV4-3 to TRBJ2-2; 9 bases are a match to TRBD2. The junction had 9 bases not matched to a gene; V was cut back by 3 bases and J by 7 bases. Looked up from germline, CDR1 is LGHNA and CDR2 is YSLEER. The CDR3 is made up of 16 amino acids. In DNA, the CDR3 is TGCGCCAGCAGCCACGGAGTCAGCGGGAGGAACGGGGAGCTGTTTTTT. Translating gives CASSHGVSGRNGELFF.

The chain has TRBV11-1 and TRBJ2-1; TRBD1 aligns across 10 bases. Trimming cost V 4 bases and J 12 bases; bases outside gene matches: 15. The CDR3 spans 16 residues. The germline V gene encodes CDR1 SGHAT and CDR2 FQDESV (reference sequence). The DNA of the CDR3 is TGTGCCAGCAGCTCCAAAGGGACAGGGGACCAAGGTGGGCAGTTCTTC. It encodes CASSSKGTGDQGGQFF.

This chain connects TRBV7-9 to TRBJ1-2; 7 nucleotides agree with TRBD1. With V trimmed by 5 bases and J by 5 bases, 11 bases remained unmatched. Germline values: CDR1 SEHNR, CDR2 FQNEAQ (reference sequence). The CDR3 is 15 residues long. CDR3 bases: TGTGCCAGCAGCCCCCGGTCGGACAGGACGTATGGCTACACCTTC. It specifies CASSPRSDRTYGYTF.

The rearrangement uses TRBV19 and TRBJ2-7; 8 positions agree with TRBD2. Germline V CDR1 and CDR2: LNHDA, SQIVND (reference sequence). V lost 4 bases and J lost 3; bases outside the gene matches: 8. The CDR3 is made up of 15 amino acids. CDR3 residues: CASSSGGLAGYEQYF. CDR3 DNA: TGTGCCAGTAGTAGCGGCGGTCTAGCGGGCTACGAGCAGTACTTC.

The chain couples TRBV14 to TRBJ2-2, with TRBD1 matching 9 bases. The V gene end was trimmed by 10 bases and the J gene end by 5 bases; junction bases not matched to a gene: 5. The CDR3 totals 13 residues. CDR1 SGHDN and CDR2 FVKESK come from the germline V gene. The CDR3 coding sequence is TGTGCCACTGGGACAGGGAGTACCGGGGAGCTGTTTTTT. Translation: CATGTGSTGELFF.

This sequence joins TRBV10-1 and TRBJ1-1, with D unclear. With 10 bases removed from V and 1 base from J, the gap between germline ends came to 25 bases. Germline V gene lookup returns CDR1 WNHNN and CDR2 SYGVQD (reference sequence). The CDR3 covers 17 residues. CDR3 amino acids: CAISLVEDYTENTEAFF. In nucleotides, the CDR3 is TGCGCCATCTCCTTGGTGGAGGATTACACCGAGAACACTGAAGCTTTCTTT.

The chain combines TRBV6-5 with TRBJ1-5; 9 nucleotides match TRBD1. After removal of 4 bases from V and 7 bases from J, the junction contained 8 bases not matched to a gene. The CDR3 is 15 residues long. The germline gives CDR1 MNHEY, CDR2 SVGAGI. CDR3 sequence (DNA): TGTGCCAGCAGTTCCGGGACAGGGTTACGACAGCCCCAGCATTTT. Amino acid sequence: CASSSGTGLRQPQHF.

This clone showed up just a few times. This rearrangement joins TRBV18 to TRBJ2-7, with 7 bases matching TRBD1. Germline CDR1 is KGHSH and CDR2 is LQKENI. V lost 2 bases to trimming and J lost 3 bases; unmatched junction nucleotides: 1. This CDR3 has 13 amino acids. The CDR3 DNA sequence: TGTGCCAGCTCACCAGCAGGGGGCTACGAGCAGTACTTC. This gives the protein CASSPAGGYEQYF.